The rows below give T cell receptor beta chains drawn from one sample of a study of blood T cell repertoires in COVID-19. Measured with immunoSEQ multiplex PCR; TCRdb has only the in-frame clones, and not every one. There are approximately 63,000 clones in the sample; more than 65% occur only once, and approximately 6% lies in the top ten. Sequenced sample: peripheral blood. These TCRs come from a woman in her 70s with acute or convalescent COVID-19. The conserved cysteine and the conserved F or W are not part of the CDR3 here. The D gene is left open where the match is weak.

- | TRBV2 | ASSPGTGNQPQH
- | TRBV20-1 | SARPGAQY
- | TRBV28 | ASSPPMPQGDYGYT
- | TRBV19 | ASSGGATNEKLF
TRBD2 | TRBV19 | ASSIWPSGVRFINEQF
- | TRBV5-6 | ASSLALIQADTQY
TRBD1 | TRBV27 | ATCDRDYGYT
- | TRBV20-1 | SASRGADNEQF
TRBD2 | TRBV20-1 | SARGLADREETQY
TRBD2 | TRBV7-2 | ASSLSGGAAEQY
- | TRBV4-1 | ASSQGTGDNYGYT
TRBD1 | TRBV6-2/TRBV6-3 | ASSKSAGTGGDQPQH
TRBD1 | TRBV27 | ASRTSGTRGGYT
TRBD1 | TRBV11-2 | ASSLQGDRAKNIQY
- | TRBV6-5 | ASSYSRYEQY
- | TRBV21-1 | ASSKVLYSGHPNEKLF
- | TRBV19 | ASSTRQGGNTEAF
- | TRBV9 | ASSVAPTSGSGANVLT